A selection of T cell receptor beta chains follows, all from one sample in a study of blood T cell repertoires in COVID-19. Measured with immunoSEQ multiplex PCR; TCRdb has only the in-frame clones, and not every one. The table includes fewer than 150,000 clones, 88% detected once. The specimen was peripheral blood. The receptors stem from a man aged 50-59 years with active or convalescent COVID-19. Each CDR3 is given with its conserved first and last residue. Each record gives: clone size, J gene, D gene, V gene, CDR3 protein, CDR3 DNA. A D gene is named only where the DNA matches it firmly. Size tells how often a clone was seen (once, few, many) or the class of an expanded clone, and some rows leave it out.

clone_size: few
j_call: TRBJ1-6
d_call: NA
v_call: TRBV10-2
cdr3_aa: CASSGSVMSSYNSPLHF
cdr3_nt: TGCGCCAGCAGTGGGTCAGTCATGAGCTCCTATAATTCACCCCTCCACTTT

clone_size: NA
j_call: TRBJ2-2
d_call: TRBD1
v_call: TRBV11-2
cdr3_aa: CASSIQGAGGELFF
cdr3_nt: TGTGCCAGCAGCATACAGGGGGCGGGCGGGGAGCTGTTTTTT

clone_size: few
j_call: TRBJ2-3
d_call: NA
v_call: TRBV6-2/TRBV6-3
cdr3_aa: CASSYSADSVGTDTQYF
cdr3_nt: TGTGCCAGCAGTTACTCGGCGGACAGCGTGGGGACAGATACGCAGTATTTT

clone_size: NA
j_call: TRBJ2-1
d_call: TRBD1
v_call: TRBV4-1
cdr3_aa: CASSPYPRQGSYNEQFF
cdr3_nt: TGCGCCAGCAGCCCATACCCTAGACAGGGCTCCTACAATGAGCAGTTCTTC

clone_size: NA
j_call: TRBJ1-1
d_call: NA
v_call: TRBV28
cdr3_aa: CASSLRGLAAFF
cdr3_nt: TGTGCCAGCAGTTTAAGGGGTCTTGCAGCTTTCTTT

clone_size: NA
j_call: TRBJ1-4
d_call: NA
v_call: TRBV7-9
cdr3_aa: CASSLVAGMREKLFF
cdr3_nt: TGTGCCAGCAGCTTAGTGGCAGGGATGCGAGAAAAACTGTTTTTT

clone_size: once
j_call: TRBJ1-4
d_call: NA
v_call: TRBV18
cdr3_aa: CASSPSSTNEKLFF
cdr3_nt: TGTGCCAGCTCACCGAGCTCAACTAATGAAAAACTGTTTTTT

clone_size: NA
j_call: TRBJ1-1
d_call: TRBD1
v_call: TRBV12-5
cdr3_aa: CASGRQGMNTEAFF
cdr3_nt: TGTGCTAGTGGGCGACAGGGGATGAACACTGAAGCTTTCTTT

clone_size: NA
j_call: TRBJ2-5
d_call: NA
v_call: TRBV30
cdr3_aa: CAWSPPGRRGSQYF
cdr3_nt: TGTGCCTGGAGTCCTCCCGGACGTCGAGGGTCCCAGTACTTC

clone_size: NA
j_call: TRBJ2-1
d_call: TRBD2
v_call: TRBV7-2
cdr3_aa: CASRKTPGLVGNEQFF
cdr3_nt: TGTGCCAGCAGAAAGACTCCAGGACTAGTAGGGAATGAGCAGTTCTTC

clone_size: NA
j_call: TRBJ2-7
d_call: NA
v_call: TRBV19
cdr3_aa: CASSKDRPYEQYF
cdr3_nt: TGTGCCAGTAGTAAGGACAGACCCTACGAGCAGTACTTC

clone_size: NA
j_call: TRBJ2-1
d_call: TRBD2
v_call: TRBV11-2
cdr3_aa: CASSLDGTSGSYNEQFF
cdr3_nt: TGTGCCAGCAGCTTAGACGGGACTAGCGGGAGCTACAATGAGCAGTTCTTC

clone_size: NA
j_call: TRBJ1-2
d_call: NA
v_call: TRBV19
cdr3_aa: CASSISRRVYGYTF
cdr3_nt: TGTGCCAGTAGTATAAGCCGCAGGGTGTATGGCTACACCTTC

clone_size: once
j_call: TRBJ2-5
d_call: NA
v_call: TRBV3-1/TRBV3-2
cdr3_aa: CASSPPGETQYF
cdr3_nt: TGTGCCAGCAGCCCCCCCGGGGAGACCCAGTACTTC